The 24 T cell receptor beta chains listed next were all sequenced from one sample in a study of tumour-infiltrating T cells in Burkitt lymphoma. TCRdb keeps only in-frame clones here, not all; method: immunoSEQ multiplex PCR. The sample consists of around 1,000 clones, under 15% of them appearing once. The sequenced material came from tumor tissue. These TCRs come from a human donor with Burkitt lymphoma.

Only a few counts were recorded for this clone. The rearrangement joins TRBV7-9 to TRBJ1-5, with D uncertain. The CDR3 has 13 amino acids. Germline V gene data show CDR1 as SEHNR and CDR2 as FQNEAQ (reference sequence). The V end lost 6 bases, the J end lost 3 bases, and 9 bases lay between the germline ends. The CDR3 DNA follows: TGTGCCAGCAGTTCCTCCAACAATCAGCCCCAGCATTTT. Translating it yields CASSSSNNQPQHF.

Only a few counts were recorded for this clone. This rearrangement joins TRBV5-6 to TRBJ2-7, with 7 bases that match TRBD1. V lost 1 base to trimming and J lost 3 bases; unmatched junction nucleotides: 1. Per germline, CDR1 SGHDT and CDR2 YYEEEE. The CDR3 runs 13 residues. The chain's CDR3 is CASSLPGGYEQYF. As DNA, the CDR3 is TGTGCCAGCAGCTTGCCAGGGGGCTACGAGCAGTACTTC.

The J gene is TRBJ2-7, the V gene TRBV11-2; TRBD1 agrees at 7 bases. This CDR3 spans 12 amino acids. V was clipped by 1 base and J by 7 bases; unmatched bases: 1. The germline V gene has CDR1 SGHAT and CDR2 FQNNGV. The DNA of the CDR3 is TGTGCCAGCAGCTTAGTGACAGGGGAGCAGTACTTC. It encodes CASSLVTGEQYF.

The chain uses TRBV30 and TRBJ1-1; tentatively, D is TRBD1 (6 bases). The V gene's germline CDR1 is GTSNPN and CDR2 SVGIG (reference sequence). CDR3 length: 13 amino acids. Trimming cost V 3 bases and J 8 bases, with 16 bases left between them. Written as DNA, the CDR3 is TGTGCCTGGAGCCTACTTACAGGGTTGGAAGCTTTCTTT. It translates to CAWSLLTGLEAFF.

This chain links TRBV7-9 with TRBJ2-7; D gene uncertain. Germline V lookup: CDR1 SEHNR, CDR2 FQNEAQ (reference sequence). V was trimmed by 3 bases and J by 3 bases, leaving 15 bases between them. There are 15 residues in the CDR3. This chain's CDR3 is CASSFRSSVVYEQYF. In nucleotides, the CDR3 is TGTGCCAGCAGCTTTCGCTCCTCAGTGGTCTACGAGCAGTACTTC.

The chain employs TRBV11-2 and TRBJ2-1; D remains unclear. Trimming shortened V by 0 bases and J by 6 bases, and 9 bases separated the two germline ends. The CDR3 runs to 14 residues. Germline assignment: CDR1 SGHAT and CDR2 FQNNGV. The DNA of the CDR3 is TGTGCCAGCAGCTTAGAACCCCGTGGCAATGAGCAGTTCTTC. It yields the protein CASSLEPRGNEQFF.

The rearrangement links TRBV29-1 to TRBJ2-3; no clear D gene. Germline-derived CDR1 and CDR2 are SQVTM and ANQGSEA. There are 12 residues in the CDR3. Trimming took 5 bases from V and 2 from J, leaving 8 bases between them. The CDR3 here is CSVIADTDTQYF. The DNA of the CDR3 is TGCAGCGTTATAGCAGACACAGATACGCAGTATTTT.

The J gene is TRBJ2-7, the V gene TRBV11-3, with D possibly TRBD2 on 5 matching bases. The V gene's germline CDR1 is SGHNT and CDR2 YENEEA. The V gene lost 2 bases and the J gene lost 0 bases, with 11 bases spanning the gap. The CDR3 loop spans 15 amino acids. As DNA, the CDR3 is TGTGCCAGCAGCTTACGTTCGGGGTCCTCCTACGAGCAGTACTTC. Amino acid sequence: CASSLRSGSSYEQYF.

This clone was detected once. The chain uses TRBV27 and TRBJ2-1; 8 nucleotides line up with TRBD2. In germline, CDR1 is MNHEY, CDR2 SMNVEV (reference sequence). Losses at the gene ends were 4 bases for V and 14 bases for J; bases not matched to a gene: 16. The CDR3 length is 15 residues. Here the CDR3 DNA reads TGTGCCAGCAGTTCTCCCACCGAGCGGGAGTGGAGGGAGTTCTTC. Its translation: CASSSPTEREWREFF.

V and J are TRBV5-6 and TRBJ2-7; TRBD2 matches at 10 bases. CDR3 length equals 14 residues. V trimming: 4 bases; J trimming: 6 bases; junction bases outside the gene matches: 7. Germline V gene lookup returns CDR1 SGHDT and CDR2 YYEEEE. CDR3 residues: CASSPTSGVPEQYF. For the CDR3, the DNA is TGTGCCAGCAGCCCAACTAGCGGGGTTCCCGAGCAGTACTTC.

This clone is large by share. V is TRBV19 and J is TRBJ1-2; no reliable D call. Deletions cut 5 bases from V and 4 bases from J, with 8 bases between. The germline V gene encodes CDR1 LNHDA and CDR2 SQIVND (reference sequence). This CDR3 has 12 amino acids. In nucleotides, the CDR3 is TGTGCCAGTAGTCAATGGGGCTATGGCTACACCTTC. This codes for CASSQWGYGYTF. The variable domain in full, with the rest retrieved from reference TRBV19 and TRBJ1-2, is DGGITQSPKYLFRKEGQNVTLSCEQNLNHDAMYWYRQDPGQGLRLIYYSQIVNDFQKGDIAEGYSVSREKKESFPLTVTSAQKNPTAFYLCASSQWGYGYTFGSGTRLTVV.

A few counts support this clone. For the CDR3, the DNA is TGTGCCAGCAGTTCCGCCAGAGGCCGAACGTTCTTC. Protein: CASSSARGRTFF. The rearrangement uses TRBV6-5 and TRBJ2-1; D is uncertain. V lost 4 bases and J 15 bases, leaving 16 bases between the germline ends. The CDR3 is 12 amino acids. Germline-derived CDR1 and CDR2 are MNHEY and SVGAGI.

This clone has more than one count but fewer than ten. The chain has TRBV6-1 and TRBJ2-5; D gene unclear. The CDR3 is 13 residues long. V lost 2 bases and J lost 1, with 5 bases in between. Germline V gene lookup returns CDR1 MNHNS and CDR2 SASEGT. The CDR3 DNA reads as TGTGCCAGCAGTGAAATGGTCCAAGAGACCCAGTACTTC. Its protein product is CASSEMVQETQYF.

The chain links TRBV28 to TRBJ1-2, with 8 bases that match TRBD1. V lost 0 bases and J lost 1; bases outside the gene matches: 1. This CDR3 has 15 residues. Germline V CDR1 and CDR2: MDHEN, SYDVKM. The CDR3 DNA reads as TGTGCCAGCAGTTTATGGACAGGGGATAACTATGGCTACACCTTC. This encodes CASSLWTGDNYGYTF.

The rearrangement uses TRBV5-1 and TRBJ1-1; 12 nucleotides line up with TRBD1. From germline, CDR1 is SGHRS and CDR2 YFSETQ. The CDR3 runs 15 residues. With 4 bases clipped from V and 10 bases from J, the junction kept 11 bases outside the gene matches. Here the CDR3 DNA reads TGCGCCAGCAGCCTAGGGACAGGGGGCCTAATGGGAGCTTTCTTT. Translating it yields CASSLGTGGLMGAFF. The full variable domain, in which reference TRBV5-1 and TRBJ1-1 provide the parts outside the CDR3, is KAGVTQTPRYLIKTRGQQVTLSCSPISGHRSVSWYQQTPGQGLQFLFEYFSETQRNKGNFPGRFSGRQFSNSRSEMNVSTLELGDSALYLCASSLGTGGLMGAFFGQGTRLTVV.

There are a few counts of this clone. The chain links TRBV5-5 to TRBJ1-1; D ambiguous. The CDR3 totals 13 residues. Germline CDR1 is SGHKS and CDR2 is YYEKEE (reference sequence). Deletions cut 0 bases from V and 8 bases from J, with 11 bases between. The CDR3 DNA sequence: TGTGCCAGCAGCTTGGATCCAGCGTTGGAAGCTTTCTTT. This translates into CASSLDPALEAFF.

This clone was counted a few times. The V call is TRBV27, the J call TRBJ2-7; no clear D gene. The V and J ends lost 4 bases and 0 bases respectively, with 13 bases between them. The CDR3 runs to 15 residues. The germline V gene encodes CDR1 MNHEY and CDR2 SMNVEV (reference sequence). CDR3 sequence (DNA): TGTGCCAGCAGTTCTCGGCAGATTAGCTCCTACGAGCAGTACTTC. Protein product: CASSSRQISSYEQYF.

In its sample, this clone was seen a few times. The chain joins TRBV6-5 to TRBJ2-5; no reliable D call. Trimming left V 2 bases short and J 5 bases short, with 6 bases between. CDR3 size: 12 residues. The germline gives CDR1 MNHEY, CDR2 SVGAGI. In DNA, the CDR3 is TGTGCCAGCAGTTACCCAGGCGAGACCCAGTACTTC. Its protein is CASSYPGETQYF.

This clone was observed a handful of times. V gene TRBV13 combines with J gene TRBJ2-3, with TRBD1 matching 11 bases. Germline CDR1 and CDR2: PRHDT and FYEKMQ (reference sequence). V dropped 4 bases and J dropped 4; count of bases not matched to a gene: 7. The CDR3 sequence is 16 residues long. CDR3: CASSSSRTGGPDTQYF. The CDR3 DNA follows: TGTGCCAGCAGCTCCTCCAGGACAGGGGGCCCAGATACGCAGTATTTT. Complete variable domain (other parts from reference TRBV13 and TRBJ2-3): AAGVIQSPRHLIKEKRETATLKCYPIPRHDTVYWYQQGPGQDPQFLISFYEKMQSDKGSIPDRFSAQQFSDYHSELNMSSLELGDSALYFCASSSSRTGGPDTQYFGPGTRLTVL.

This clone was counted between two and nine times. V is TRBV20-1 and J is TRBJ1-1; D is uncertain. The CDR3 has 11 amino acids. CDR1 and CDR2 (germline): DFQATT, SNEGSKA (reference sequence). Trimming removed 7 bases from V and 4 bases from J, with 10 bases in between. CDR3 region: CSGGMLTEAFF. The CDR3 DNA follows: TGCAGTGGAGGGATGCTCACTGAAGCTTTCTTT.

This clone was observed a handful of times. The genes are TRBV7-2 and TRBJ1-2, with a possible D match to TRBD1 (6 bases). Trimming took off 0 bases at V and 8 bases at J, with 16 bases between the two ends. Germline loops: CDR1 SGHTA, CDR2 FQGNSA. The CDR3 is 15 amino acids. For the CDR3, the DNA is TGTGCCAGCAGCTTAGCGACCTCAGGGGCGGGAGGCTACACCTTC. This gives the protein CASSLATSGAGGYTF.

This chain uses TRBV11-2 with TRBJ2-5; 8 bases align to TRBD1. Trimming cost V 5 bases and J 4 bases; bases outside gene matches: 3. Germline lookup yields CDR1 SGHAT and CDR2 FQNNGV. CDR3 size: 13 residues. The chain's CDR3 is CASSRQGPETQYF. Here the CDR3 DNA reads TGTGCCAGCAGCCGACAGGGGCCAGAGACCCAGTACTTC. The entire variable domain, with the rest obtained from reference TRBV11-2 and TRBJ2-5, is as follows: EAGVAQSPRYKIIEKRQSVAFWCNPISGHATLYWYQQILGQGPKLLIQFQNNGVVDDSQLPKDRFSAERLKGVDSTLKIQPAKLEDSAVYLCASSRQGPETQYFGPGTRLLVL.

CDR3 sequence reads: CASSSLLAPNTQYF. CDR3 in DNA: TGTGCCAGCAGTAGTTTACTAGCTCCAAATACGCAGTATTTT. This chain uses TRBV27 with TRBJ2-3, with D tentatively TRBD2 (6 bases). The V gene's germline CDR1 is MNHEY and CDR2 SMNVEV (reference sequence). The CDR3 is made up of 14 amino acids. V was cut by 5 bases and J by 7 bases, with 16 bases left in between.

V is TRBV21-1 and J is TRBJ1-3. TRBV21-1 is a pseudogene. This CDR3 has 17 amino acids. This CDR3 is CASSLYGQPFSGNTIYF. DNA of the CDR3: TGTGCCAGCAGTCTCTACGGTCAGCCGTTCTCTGGAAACACCATATATTTT.